The TCR beta chain described here comes from a study of blood T cell repertoires in COVID-19. Study at large: T cells, B-cell-depleted T cells, or PBMCs supplied cDNA or gDNA.

This clone has only one observation. Between the trimmed V and J ends, which lost 6 bases and 7 bases, there was a span of 15 bases. CDR3 length: 13 amino acids. The protocol was immunoSEQ multiplex PCR, while the TCRdb copy is restricted to in-frame clones and leaves out a portion. Seen here are around 140,000 clones, about 90% observed once, and the top ten hold 35% to 40%. This chain uses TRBV12-3 or TRBV12-4 with TRBJ1-2; no firm D call. The sample was peripheral blood. The origin of this receptor is a man in his forties or fifties who had recovered from COVID-19. The DNA for the CDR3 is TGTGCCAGCAGCGCACGTAGTTTCGGTGGCTACACCTTC. It codes for CASSARSFGGYTF.